Described below is a single TCR beta chain sequence and its context. This entry is derived from a study of blood T cell repertoires in COVID-19. Study-wide context: T cells, B-cell-depleted T cells, or PBMCs provided the cDNA or gDNA that served as material.

The method was immunoSEQ multiplex PCR; TCRdb's version includes in-frame clones alone and lacks a portion of them. The data show more than 150,000 clones, 87% seen once. Participants had their cohort set by participant-reported clinical history. The recovered donors of Cohort 3 showed two negative PCRs, clearance, or symptom resolution. The TCR sequence derives from a woman in her 30s who had recovered from COVID-19. The source material was PBMCs or T cells enriched from blood (not recorded which).

The CDR3 sequence is CASREPPGVDTGELFF. In nucleotides, the CDR3 is TGCGCCAGCAGGGAACCGCCAGGGGTCGACACCGGGGAGCTGTTTTTT. The V call is TRBV5-1, the J call TRBJ2-2; D may be TRBD1 (6 bases). The V end lost 5 bases, the J end lost 3 bases, and 17 bases lay between the germline ends. This CDR3 is built from 16 residues. Germline V gene sequence: CDR1 SGHRS, CDR2 YFSETQ.